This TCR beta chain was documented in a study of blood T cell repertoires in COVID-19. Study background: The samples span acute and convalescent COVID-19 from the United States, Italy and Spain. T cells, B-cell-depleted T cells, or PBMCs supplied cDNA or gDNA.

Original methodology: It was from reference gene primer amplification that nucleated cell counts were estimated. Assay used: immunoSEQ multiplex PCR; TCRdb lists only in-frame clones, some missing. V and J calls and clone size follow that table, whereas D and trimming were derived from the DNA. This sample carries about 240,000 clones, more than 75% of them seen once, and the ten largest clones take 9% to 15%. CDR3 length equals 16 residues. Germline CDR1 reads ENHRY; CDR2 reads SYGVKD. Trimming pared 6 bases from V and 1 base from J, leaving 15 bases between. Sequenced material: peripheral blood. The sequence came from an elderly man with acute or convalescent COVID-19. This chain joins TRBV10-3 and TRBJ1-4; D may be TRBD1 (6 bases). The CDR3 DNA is TGTGCCATCAGCGCTTTAGGGGGAATAACTAATGAAAAACTGTTTTTT. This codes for CAISALGGITNEKLFF.